This TCR beta chain emerged from a study of control samples from healthy donors and cancer patients (dated by TCRdb to the early 2020s). Cut back by 0 bases and 7 bases, the V and J ends lie 12 bases apart. From its cysteine to its phenylalanine, the CDR3 spans 15 amino acids. Only the CDR3 region is kept as DNA, spanning 45 bases read in frame from base 1. According to the germline V gene, CDR1 reads ENHRY and CDR2 reads SYGVKD. As to this clone: Its antigen is still unknown. It has no much larger one-base neighbor in the sample; base qualities were not kept.

Receptor libraries were prepared by the immunoSEQ multiplex PCR assay. In TCRdb, the immuneACCESS table is reduced to in-frame sequences with V and J assigned. These tables do not hold every clone; where another copy was compared, an unresolved V gene accounts for under half, and the others remain unexplained. This sample lists approximately 69,000 clones; around nine tenths were detected once. The ten top clones hold around 5.1% of the sample. Material for sequencing was PBMCs. This TCR derives from a man aged 55 to 70 with colorectal cancer. The rearranged segments are TRBV10-3 and TRBJ1-4, and perhaps TRBD1 as D gene, on 5 matching bases. CDR3 loop: CAISESASGGEKLFF. The bases read TGTGCCATCAGTGAGTCCGCCTCGGGGGGTGAAAAACTGTTTTTT.